A selection of T cell receptor beta chains follows, all from one sample in a study of lymphopenia after photon versus proton radiotherapy. Sequencing was performed with immunoSEQ multiplex PCR; in TCRdb, only in-frame clones are kept and a portion is missing. The sample comprises around 55,000 clones, roughly 84% of which are singletons, and 2.1% rests with the top ten. Sequenced here: peripheral blood, sampled from a patient treated with proton-based radiotherapy. Receptor source: a man aged 55 to 69 with pancreatic cancer. The CDR3 runs from the conserved cysteine through the conserved F or W. D genes are given only for firm matches. Where a row states a size, it is once, few, many or the class of an expanded clone; other rows omit it.

TRBV19	.	TRBJ1-1	.	TGTGCCAGTAGTCACCGTCACTATAACAAAGCTTTCTTT	CASSHRHYNKAFF
TRBV28	.	TRBJ1-2	TRBD1	TGTGCCAGCAGACATCACGGTAGCGACAGGGTCCGGATTTACTATGGCTACACCTTC	CASRHHGSDRVRIYYGYTF
TRBV9	.	TRBJ2-7	TRBD2	TGTGCCAGCAGCCCTAGCGGGACAAGAGTATACGAGCAGTACTTC	CASSPSGTRVYEQYF
TRBV29-1	.	TRBJ2-5	TRBD1	TGCAGCGTTGGGGACAGGGTGTCAGGGACCCAGTACTTC	CSVGDRVSGTQYF
TRBV11-1	.	TRBJ2-1	TRBD2	TGTGCCAGCAGCCGATCGGGACTAGCGGACAATGAGCAGTTCTTC	CASSRSGLADNEQFF
TRBV13	.	TRBJ2-5	.	TGTGCCAGCAGCCTCGGCGGGGCCTGGGCACGAAAGGAAGAGACCCAGTACTTC	CASSLGGAWARKEETQYF
TRBV13	.	TRBJ2-7	TRBD1	TGTGCCAGCAGCTCGACAGGGGAATACGAGCAGTACTTC	CASSSTGEYEQYF
TRBV6-1	.	TRBJ1-3	.	TGTGCCAGCAGTGAAGGGCAGGGCTACCCAACCTCTGGAAACACCATATATTTT	CASSEGQGYPTSGNTIYF
TRBV7-3	.	TRBJ2-3	.	TGTGCCAGCAGCTCGACCGCCGGGGATACGCAGTATTTT	CASSSTAGDTQYF
TRBV7-2	.	TRBJ1-1	.	TGTGCCAGCAGCCAAACGGGACCTAGGGCTTTCTTT	CASSQTGPRAFF
TRBV7-6	once	TRBJ1-2	.	TGTGCCAGCAGCCCGGGATATAACTATGGCTACACCTTC	CASSPGYNYGYTF
TRBV28	.	TRBJ2-7	.	TGTGCCAGCAGTCCAAGGTCGGCGGGGAGCTCCTACGAGCAGTACTTC	CASSPRSAGSSYEQYF
TRBV15	few	TRBJ2-3	.	TGTGCCACCAGCGGAGGGGGGAAAACTAGCTACTATACGCAGTATTTT	CATSGGGKTSYYTQYF
TRBV2	.	TRBJ1-2	.	TGTGCCAGCAGTGAAAGTCTGGGGAGCTATGGCTACACCTTC	CASSESLGSYGYTF
TRBV7-6	.	TRBJ2-7	.	TGTGCCAGCAGCGCCCACCAGGACGGGTCCTACGAGCAGTACTTC	CASSAHQDGSYEQYF
TRBV19	.	TRBJ1-5	.	TGTGCCAGCAGGGACTCTCTCGATCAGCCCCAGCATTTT	CASRDSLDQPQHF
TRBV20-1	.	TRBJ2-1	.	TGCAGTGAACAGCGTGGAAATGAGCAGTTCTTC	CSEQRGNEQFF
TRBV28	few	TRBJ1-5	.	TGTGCCAGCAGTTTTCTAACTCCCGGGCAGCCCCAGCATTTT	CASSFLTPGQPQHF
TRBV11-3	.	TRBJ2-7	TRBD2	TGTGCCAGCAGCTTCGGGACTAGCGAGCAGTACTTC	CASSFGTSEQYF
TRBV7-2	once	TRBJ2-2	.	TGTGCCAGCCAAAACACCGGGGAGCTGTTTTTT	CASQNTGELFF
TRBV7-2	once	TRBJ2-3	TRBD2	TGTGCCAGCAGCCCACCGGGACTACCGATCACAGATACGCAGTATTTT	CASSPPGLPITDTQYF
TRBV7-9	.	TRBJ1-3	.	TGTGCCAGCAGCCCCCAGGGGCAGATCTCTGGAAACACCATATATTTT	CASSPQGQISGNTIYF
TRBV30	.	TRBJ1-3	.	TGTGCCTGGAGTGTGAACAGGATATTCGACTCTGGAAACACCATATATTTT	CAWSVNRIFDSGNTIYF
TRBV11-2	.	TRBJ2-7	TRBD2	TGTGCCGGATTGAAAATAGCGGGGAACCCAAACTACGAGCAGTACTTC	CAGLKIAGNPNYEQYF